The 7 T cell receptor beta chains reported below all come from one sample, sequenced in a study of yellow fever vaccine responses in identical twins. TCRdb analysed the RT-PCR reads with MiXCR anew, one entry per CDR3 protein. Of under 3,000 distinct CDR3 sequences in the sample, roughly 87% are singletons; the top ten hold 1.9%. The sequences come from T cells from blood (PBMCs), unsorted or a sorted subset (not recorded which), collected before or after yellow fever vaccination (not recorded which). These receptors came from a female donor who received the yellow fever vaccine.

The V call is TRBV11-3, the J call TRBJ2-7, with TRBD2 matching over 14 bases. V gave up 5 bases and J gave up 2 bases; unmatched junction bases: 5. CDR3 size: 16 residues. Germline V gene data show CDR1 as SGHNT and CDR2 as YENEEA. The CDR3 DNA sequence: TGTGCCAGCAGCGGACTAGCGGGAGGAAGGACCTACGAGCAGTACTTC. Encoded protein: CASSGLAGGRTYEQYF. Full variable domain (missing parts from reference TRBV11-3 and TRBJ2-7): EAGVVQSPRYKIIEKKQPVAFWCNPISGHNTLYWYLQNLGQGPELLIRYENEEAVDDSQLPKDRFSAERLKGVDSTLKIQPAELGDSAVYLCASSGLAGGRTYEQYFGPGTRLTVT.

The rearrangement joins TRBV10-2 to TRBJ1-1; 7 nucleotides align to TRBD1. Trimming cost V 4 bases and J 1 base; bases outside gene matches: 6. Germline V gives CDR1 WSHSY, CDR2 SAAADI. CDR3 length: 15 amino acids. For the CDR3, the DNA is TGCGCCAGCAGTGGGTCGGGACAGAGGAACACTGAAGCTTTCTTT. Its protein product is CASSGSGQRNTEAFF.

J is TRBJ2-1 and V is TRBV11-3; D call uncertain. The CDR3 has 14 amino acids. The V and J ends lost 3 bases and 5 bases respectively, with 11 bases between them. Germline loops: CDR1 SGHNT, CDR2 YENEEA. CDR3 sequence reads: CASSFYRPNNEQFF. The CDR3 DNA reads TGTGCCAGCAGCTTTTATAGACCCAACAATGAGCAGTTCTTC.

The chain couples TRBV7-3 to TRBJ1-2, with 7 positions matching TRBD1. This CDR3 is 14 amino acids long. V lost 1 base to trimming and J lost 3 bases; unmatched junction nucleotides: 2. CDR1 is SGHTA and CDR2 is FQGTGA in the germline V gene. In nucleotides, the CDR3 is TGTGCCAGCAGCTTAAGACAGGGTGACTATGGCTACACCTTC. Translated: CASSLRQGDYGYTF.

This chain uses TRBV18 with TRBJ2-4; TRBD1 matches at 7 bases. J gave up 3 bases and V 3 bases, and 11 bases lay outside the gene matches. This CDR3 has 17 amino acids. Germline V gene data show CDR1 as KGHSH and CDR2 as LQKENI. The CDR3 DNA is TGTGCCAGCTCACCCGCCCTTGACAGGGCGATCAAAAACATTCAGTACTTC. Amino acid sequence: CASSPALDRAIKNIQYF.

CDR3 protein: CASTPGSGGNTIYF. CDR3 sequence (DNA): TGTGCCAGCACCCCAGGGAGTGGCGGAAACACCATATATTTT. This chain uses TRBV11-1 with TRBJ1-3; possibly TRBD1 for D (5 bases). In germline, CDR1 is SGHAT, CDR2 FQDESV (reference sequence). The CDR3 is 14 residues long. The V end was cut by 7 bases, the J end by 4 bases, with 14 bases between. Complete variable domain (other parts from reference TRBV11-1 and TRBJ1-3): EAEVAQSPRYKITEKSQAVAFWCDPISGHATLYWYRQILGQGPELLVQFQDESVVDDSQLPKDRFSAERLKGVDSTLKIQPAELGDSAMYLCASTPGSGGNTIYFGEGSWLTVV.

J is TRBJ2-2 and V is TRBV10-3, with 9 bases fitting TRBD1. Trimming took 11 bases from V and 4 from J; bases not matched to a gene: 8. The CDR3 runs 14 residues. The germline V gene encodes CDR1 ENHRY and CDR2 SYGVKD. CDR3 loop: CAVGQGSSTGELFF. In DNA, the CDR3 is TGTGCCGTAGGACAGGGGTCGAGCACCGGGGAGCTGTTTTTT.